This TCR beta chain was retrieved from a study of T cells in Graves' hyperthyroidism and ophthalmopathy. It was RNA transcripts that yielded the amplified TCR beta CDR3 regions. The primer set for the first-round RT-PCR of the TCR CDR3 was HTBI. TCRdb re-analysed the multiplex PCR reads in MiXCR, keeping a single row per CDR3 protein. The sample yields about 350,000 distinct CDR3 sequences, about a sixth seen once. The CDR3 spans 17 residues. Germline loops: CDR1 MRHNA, CDR2 SNTAGT. V lost 4 bases to trimming and J lost 0 bases; unmatched junction nucleotides: 5. Exclusion criteria comprised uncontrolled infection, other autoimmune disease, pregnancy or lactation. Diagnoses were made from clinical symptoms, serum measures (thyroxine and TRAb), thyroid ultrasound and orbital computed tomography.

The clonotype comes from a woman aged 40 to 50 with Graves' ophthalmopathy. The rearrangement uses TRBV6-4 and TRBJ2-2; TRBD2 aligns across 10 bases. Sequenced input: blood. As DNA, the CDR3 is TGTGCCAGCAGTGCCCGAGCGGGAGGGCCGAACACCGGGGAGCTGTTTTTT. It specifies CASSARAGGPNTGELFF.